This T cell receptor (beta chain) was sequenced during a study of blood T cell repertoires in COVID-19. Study summary: Samples representing acute and convalescent COVID-19 were sourced from the United States, Italy and Spain. PBMCs, B-cell-depleted T cells, or T cells were the source of the cDNA or gDNA that made up the material.

The CDR3 runs 13 residues. The germline V gene has CDR1 LNHDA and CDR2 SQIVND (reference sequence). The germline V and J ends were trimmed by 2 bases and 6 bases, with 7 bases remaining between them. Under the authors' procedure: It was from reference gene primer amplification that nucleated cell counts were estimated. Only in-frame clones appear in the TCRdb table, and some are missing; sequencing was by immunoSEQ multiplex PCR. That table gives V, J and clone size, and the DNA gave D and trimming. The repertoire holds around 200,000 clones, about 83% seen once, with over 3.5% in the top ten. Input material: peripheral blood. The chain couples TRBV19 to TRBJ2-2; possibly TRBD1 for D (6 bases). This TCR was sampled from a man between 18 and 29 years old with active or convalescent COVID-19. The CDR3 nucleotides read TGTGCCAGTAGTATATCAGGGGCCGGGGAGCTGTTTTTT. Its translation is CASSISGAGELFF.